The 15 T cell receptor beta chains listed next were all sequenced from one sample in a study of control samples from healthy donors and cancer patients. Clones were sequenced by immunoSEQ multiplex PCR, and TCRdb holds only the in-frame ones, with some missing. The sample gives 100,000 to 150,000 clones, 92% of which show up once; approximately 2.2% is in the top ten. The sample comprised blood. Receptor source: a woman in her forties or fifties in good health.

For the CDR3, the DNA is TGTGCCAGCAGTTCCCTACTGAACACCGGGGAGCTGTTTTTT. It is translated as CASSSLLNTGELFF. The chain recombines TRBV6-6 with TRBJ2-2; D unclear. The V end was cut by 4 bases, the J end by 1 base, with 7 bases between. CDR3 length: 14 residues. The germline gives CDR1 MNHNY, CDR2 SVGAGI (reference sequence).

This chain joins TRBV27 and TRBJ1-1; D is undetermined. Trimming left V 5 bases short and J 10 bases short, with 17 bases between. CDR1 and CDR2 (germline): MNHEY, SMNVEV (reference sequence). This CDR3 has 13 residues. CDR3 in DNA: TGTGCCAGCAGTGCCTCGCGGGGAGGGTTAGCTTTCTTT. Translated: CASSASRGGLAFF.

This chain joins TRBV7-8 and TRBJ2-5; D gene ambiguous. CDR1 SGHVS and CDR2 FQNEAQ come from the germline V gene. This CDR3 has 13 residues. V lost 3 bases to trimming and J lost 5 bases, with 10 bases between them. This CDR3 is CASSFNLHETQYF. CDR3 sequence (DNA): TGTGCCAGCAGCTTCAATCTTCACGAGACCCAGTACTTC.

The chain recombines TRBV12-3 or TRBV12-4 with TRBJ1-1, with D perhaps matching TRBD1 (5 bases). Trimming removed 7 bases at V and 4 bases at J, with 13 bases between. CDR3 length: 13 amino acids. CDR3 loop: CASTMGVSTEAFF. CDR3 in DNA: TGTGCCAGCACCATGGGGGTAAGCACTGAAGCTTTCTTT.

The V call is TRBV6-6, the J call TRBJ1-5; no clear D. The CDR3 consists of 15 residues. V was shortened by 6 bases and J by 4 bases, with 16 bases between the two germline ends. Germline CDR1 and CDR2: MNHNY and SVGAGI (reference sequence). Here the CDR3 reads CASSLSGVVNQPQHF. As DNA, the CDR3 is TGTGCCAGCAGCCTCTCGGGAGTCGTTAATCAGCCCCAGCATTTT.

Written as DNA, the CDR3 is TGTGCCAGCAGCCGCGGGACCCTAGTCTATAATTCACCCCTCCACTTT. It translates to CASSRGTLVYNSPLHF. The chain uses TRBV3-1 (or the pseudogene TRBV3-2) and TRBJ1-6; D might be TRBD1 (5 bases). The germline CDR1 and CDR2 sequences are LGHDT and YNNKEL (reference sequence). The CDR3 loop spans 16 amino acids. Trimming took off 4 bases at V and 3 bases at J, with 13 bases between the two ends.

The gene calls are TRBV11-2 and TRBJ1-1, with D unresolved. The V gene lost 1 base and the J gene lost 4 bases, with 13 bases spanning the gap. Germline assignment: CDR1 SGHAT and CDR2 FQNNGV. This CDR3 has 15 amino acids. CDR3 region: CASSLGVLPGTEAFF. The CDR3 DNA is TGTGCCAGCAGCTTAGGGGTGCTCCCGGGCACTGAAGCTTTCTTT.

The genes are TRBV29-1 and TRBJ2-7, with TRBD1 matching over 9 bases. This CDR3 is 12 amino acids long. The V gene end was trimmed by 6 bases and the J gene end by 5 bases; junction bases not matched to a gene: 5. CDR1 is SQVTM, CDR2 ANQGSEA, per germline. The CDR3 loop reads CSVRDRVNEQYF. The DNA for the CDR3 is TGCAGCGTCCGGGACAGGGTCAACGAGCAGTACTTC.

The gene calls are TRBV5-6 and TRBJ1-1, with TRBD1 identical over 9 bases. Losses at the gene ends were 3 bases for V and 7 bases for J; bases not matched to a gene: 7. The CDR3 spans 14 residues. Germline V CDR1 and CDR2: SGHDT, YYEEEE. As DNA, the CDR3 is TGTGCCAGCAGCTCACAGGGGGCGTGGGGTGAAGCTTTCTTT. It codes for CASSSQGAWGEAFF. Using reference TRBV5-6 and TRBJ1-1 for the parts outside the CDR3, the full variable domain is DAGVTQSPTHLIKTRGQQVTLRCSPKSGHDTVSWYQQALGQGPQFIFQYYEEEERQRGNFPDRFSGHQFPNYSSELNVNALLLGDSALYLCASSSQGAWGEAFFGQGTRLTVV.

The chain joins TRBV27 to TRBJ1-1, with a tentative D call TRBD1 (6 bases). Trimming removed 6 bases from V and 5 bases from J, with 13 bases in between. This CDR3 has 13 amino acids. Germline values: CDR1 MNHEY, CDR2 SMNVEV (reference sequence). The CDR3 is CASSLTGFTEAFF. The DNA for the CDR3 is TGTGCCAGCAGCCTAACAGGGTTTACTGAAGCTTTCTTT.

J is TRBJ1-5 and V is TRBV4-1, with D possibly matching TRBD1 (5 bases). The CDR3 consists of 15 residues. V dropped 3 bases and J dropped 3 bases, with 12 bases sitting between them. Germline V gene lookup returns CDR1 MGHRA and CDR2 YSYEKL. The CDR3, as DNA: TGCGCCAGCAGCCAGGCCCAGACAGCCAATCAGCCCCAGCATTTT. Amino acid sequence: CASSQAQTANQPQHF.

This chain links TRBV6-5 with TRBJ2-5, with 10 bases that match TRBD2. This CDR3 spans 14 amino acids. Germline lookup yields CDR1 MNHEY and CDR2 SVGAGI. With V trimmed by 6 bases and J by 2 bases, 3 bases remained unmatched. CDR3 coding DNA: TGTGCCAGCAGGTCTAGCGGGGGTCAAGAGACCCAGTACTTC. Translating it yields CASRSSGGQETQYF.

The chain joins TRBV7-2 to TRBJ1-6; D is uncertain. CDR3 length equals 12 residues. The V end was cut by 5 bases, the J end by 8 bases, with 7 bases between. CDR1 is SGHTA and CDR2 is FQGNSA in the germline V gene. The CDR3 DNA reads as TGTGCCAGCAGCCCTCCTCATTCACCCCTCCACTTT. Its translation: CASSPPHSPLHF.

This clone came up once. The rearrangement uses TRBV16 and TRBJ2-7; D is perhaps TRBD1 (6 bases). This CDR3 is built from 14 residues. V dropped 1 base and J dropped 2 bases, with 9 bases sitting between them. Germline loops: CDR1 KGHSY, CDR2 FQNENV. The CDR3 nucleotides are TGTGCCAGCAGCCAATTGTCAGGGGCCTACGAGCAGTACTTC. The encoded protein is CASSQLSGAYEQYF. Full variable domain (rest looked up from reference TRBV16 and TRBJ2-7): GEEVAQTPKHLVRGEGQKAKLYCAPIKGHSYVFWYQQVLKNEFKFLISFQNENVFDETGMPKERFSAKCLPNSPCSLEIQATKLEDSAVYFCASSQLSGAYEQYFGPGTRLTVT.

V usage is TRBV3-1 (or the pseudogene TRBV3-2) and J usage is TRBJ2-4; TRBD1 agrees at 7 bases. V was clipped by 0 bases and J by 2 bases; unmatched bases: 1. Germline V lookup: CDR1 LGHDT, CDR2 YNNKEL (reference sequence). The CDR3 has 15 amino acids. Here the CDR3 DNA reads TGTGCCAGCAGCCAAGAGACAGGGCCCAAAAACATTCAGTACTTC. This codes for CASSQETGPKNIQYF.